This record covers a single T cell receptor beta chain. Germline assignment: CDR1 SGHTA and CDR2 FQGNSA. CDR3 size: 15 residues. Trimming removed 3 bases from V and 5 bases from J; junction bases left unmatched: 3. MiXCR, run by TCRdb on the RT-PCR reads, gives a single entry per CDR3 protein. The sample consists of around 700,000 distinct CDR3 sequences, approximately 15% of them appearing once. This clonotype was sampled from a female donor in good health, serving as a healthy control. The J gene is TRBJ1-4, the V gene TRBV7-2, with 10 positions matching TRBD1. The specimen was memory CD4+ T cells from blood. CDR3 sequence (DNA): TGTGCCAGCAGCTTTTGGGGACAGGGGAATGAAAAACTGTTTTTT. As protein: CASSFWGQGNEKLFF.